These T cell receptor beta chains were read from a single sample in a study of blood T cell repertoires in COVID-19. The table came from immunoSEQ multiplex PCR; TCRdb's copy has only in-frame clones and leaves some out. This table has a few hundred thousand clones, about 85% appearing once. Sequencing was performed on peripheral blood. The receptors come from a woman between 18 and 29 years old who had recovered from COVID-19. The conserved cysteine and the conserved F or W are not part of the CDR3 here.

CDR3 protein: ARKLTGLLPEAF
V gene: TRBV9
J gene: TRBJ1-1

CDR3 protein: ASSYPRQGAVEQF
V gene: TRBV6-2/TRBV6-3
J gene: TRBJ2-1

CDR3 protein: AISESAQGDNYGYT
V gene: TRBV10-3
J gene: TRBJ1-2

CDR3 protein: ASRGQGARGGYT
V gene: TRBV27
J gene: TRBJ1-2

CDR3 protein: ASSMGQGDGYT
V gene: TRBV19
J gene: TRBJ1-2

CDR3 protein: ASSPGTGRSETQY
V gene: TRBV18
J gene: TRBJ2-5

CDR3 protein: ASSVAVRQREGSGANVLT
V gene: TRBV9
J gene: TRBJ2-6

CDR3 protein: ASSQVGQGHEQY
V gene: TRBV14
J gene: TRBJ2-7

CDR3 protein: ASSFREGTQY
V gene: TRBV27
J gene: TRBJ2-5

CDR3 protein: ASSQDRYNEQF
V gene: TRBV14
J gene: TRBJ2-1

CDR3 protein: ASSSPGNANQYEQY
V gene: TRBV11-2
J gene: TRBJ2-7

CDR3 protein: ASSVAGANGNTIY
V gene: TRBV9
J gene: TRBJ1-3

CDR3 protein: ASRLPGLLSGYT
V gene: TRBV6-5
J gene: TRBJ1-2

CDR3 protein: ASGTGNYQETQY
V gene: TRBV9
J gene: TRBJ2-5

CDR3 protein: ASSLWTASYGYT
V gene: TRBV5-1
J gene: TRBJ1-2

CDR3 protein: ASSHPDRRTPYEQY
V gene: TRBV23-1
J gene: TRBJ2-7

CDR3 protein: ASSSRNTEAF
V gene: TRBV7-9
J gene: TRBJ1-1

CDR3 protein: ASSFYRVDEQF
V gene: TRBV7-2
J gene: TRBJ2-1

CDR3 protein: ASSVVKKRDTGELF
V gene: TRBV21-1
J gene: TRBJ2-2

CDR3 protein: ASSQGRDSSYEQY
V gene: TRBV7-2
J gene: TRBJ2-7

CDR3 protein: ASSQGATGITDTQY
V gene: TRBV4-3
J gene: TRBJ2-3

CDR3 protein: AWSVQGLVSTDTQY
V gene: TRBV30
J gene: TRBJ2-3

CDR3 protein: ASSPGQLSTGELF
V gene: TRBV4-2
J gene: TRBJ2-2

CDR3 protein: ASSLPWAGDTQY
V gene: TRBV14
J gene: TRBJ2-3

CDR3 protein: ASSLDGIDEAF
V gene: TRBV11-3
J gene: TRBJ1-1

CDR3 protein: ASSLPGQGLDTQY
V gene: TRBV5-4
J gene: TRBJ2-3

CDR3 protein: ASSLTGMVGYT
V gene: TRBV28
J gene: TRBJ1-2

CDR3 protein: ASSLVNSGNTIY
V gene: TRBV13
J gene: TRBJ1-3

CDR3 protein: AISESQRRSYNEQF
V gene: TRBV10-3
J gene: TRBJ2-1

CDR3 protein: ASSHRLAGLSYEQY
V gene: TRBV6-2/TRBV6-3
J gene: TRBJ2-7

CDR3 protein: ASSLFSGGPYEQY
V gene: TRBV27
J gene: TRBJ2-7

CDR3 protein: ASSQAGYPNTGELF
V gene: TRBV4-3
J gene: TRBJ2-2

CDR3 protein: ASSARQTGGGELF
V gene: TRBV9
J gene: TRBJ2-2